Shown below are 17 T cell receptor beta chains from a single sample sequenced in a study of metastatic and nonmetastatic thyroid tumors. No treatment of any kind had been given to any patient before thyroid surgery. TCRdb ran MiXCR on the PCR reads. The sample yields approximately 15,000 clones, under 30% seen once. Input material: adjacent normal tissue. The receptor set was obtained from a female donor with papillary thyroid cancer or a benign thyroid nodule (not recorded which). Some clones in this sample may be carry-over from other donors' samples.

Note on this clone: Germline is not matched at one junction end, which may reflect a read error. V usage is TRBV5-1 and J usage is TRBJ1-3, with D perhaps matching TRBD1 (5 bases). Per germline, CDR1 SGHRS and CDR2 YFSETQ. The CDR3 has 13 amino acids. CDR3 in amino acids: CASSSGHKKHRIF. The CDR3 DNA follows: TGCGCCAGCAGCTCAGGACATAAGAAACACCGTATATTT.

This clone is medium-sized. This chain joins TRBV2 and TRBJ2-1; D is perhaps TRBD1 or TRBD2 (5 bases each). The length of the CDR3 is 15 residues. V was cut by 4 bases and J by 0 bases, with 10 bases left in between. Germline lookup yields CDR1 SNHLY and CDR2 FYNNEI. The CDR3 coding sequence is TGTGCCAGCAGTGCTGGGACGCTCTCCTACAATGAGCAGTTCTTC. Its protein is CASSAGTLSYNEQFF.

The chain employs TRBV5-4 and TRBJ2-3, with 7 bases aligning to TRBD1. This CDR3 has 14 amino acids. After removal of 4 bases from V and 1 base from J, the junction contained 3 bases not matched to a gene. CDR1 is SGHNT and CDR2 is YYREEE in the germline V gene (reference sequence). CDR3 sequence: CASSKDRGTDTQYF. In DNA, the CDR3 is TGTGCCAGCAGCAAAGACAGGGGCACAGATACGCAGTATTTT.

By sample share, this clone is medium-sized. In nucleotides, the CDR3 is TGTGCCAGCATTGCCCCGGAAGAGACCCAGTACTTC. Translating gives CASIAPEETQYF. V is TRBV6-1 and J is TRBJ2-5, with unresolved D. V dropped 7 bases and J dropped 3 bases, with 9 bases sitting between them. The germline CDR1 and CDR2 sequences are MNHNS and SASEGT. The CDR3 has 12 amino acids.

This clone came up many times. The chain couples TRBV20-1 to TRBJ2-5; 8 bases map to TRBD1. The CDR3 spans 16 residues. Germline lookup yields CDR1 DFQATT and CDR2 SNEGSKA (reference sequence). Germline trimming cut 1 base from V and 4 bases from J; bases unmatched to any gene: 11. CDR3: CSARVPRTGIGETQYF. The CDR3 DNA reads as TGCAGTGCTAGAGTGCCCCGGACAGGGATAGGAGAGACCCAGTACTTC.

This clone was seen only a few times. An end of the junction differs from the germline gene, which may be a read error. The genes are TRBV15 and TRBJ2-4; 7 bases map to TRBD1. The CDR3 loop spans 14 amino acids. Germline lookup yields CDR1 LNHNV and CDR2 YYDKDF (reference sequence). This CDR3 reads CATSAGGAFSIKYF. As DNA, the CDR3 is TGTGCCACCAGCGCAGGGGGAGCGTTCTCCATTAAGTACTTC.

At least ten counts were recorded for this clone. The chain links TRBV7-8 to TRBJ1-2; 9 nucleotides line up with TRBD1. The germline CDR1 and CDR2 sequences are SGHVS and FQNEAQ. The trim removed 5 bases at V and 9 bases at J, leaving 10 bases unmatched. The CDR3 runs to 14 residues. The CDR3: CASSTGTGTGRYTF. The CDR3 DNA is TGTGCCAGCAGCACCGGGACCGGGACAGGGCGCTACACCTTC.

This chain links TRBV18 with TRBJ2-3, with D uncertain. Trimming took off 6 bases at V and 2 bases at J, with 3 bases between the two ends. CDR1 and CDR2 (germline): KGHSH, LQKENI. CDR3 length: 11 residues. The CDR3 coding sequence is TGTGCCAGCTCTTACACAGATACGCAGTATTTT. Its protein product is CASSYTDTQYF.

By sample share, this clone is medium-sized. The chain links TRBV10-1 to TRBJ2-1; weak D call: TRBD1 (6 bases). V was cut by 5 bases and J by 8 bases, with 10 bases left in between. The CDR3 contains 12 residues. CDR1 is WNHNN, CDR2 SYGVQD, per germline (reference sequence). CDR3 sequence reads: CASSPGGDEQFF. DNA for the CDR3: TGCGCCAGCAGTCCTGGGGGCGATGAGCAGTTCTTC.

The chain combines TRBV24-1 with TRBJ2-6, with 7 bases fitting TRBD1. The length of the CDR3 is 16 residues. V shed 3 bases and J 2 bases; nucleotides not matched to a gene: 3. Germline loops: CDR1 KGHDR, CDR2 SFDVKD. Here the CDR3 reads CATSDHTGAGANVLTF. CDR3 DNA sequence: TGTGCCACCAGTGATCATACAGGGGCTGGGGCCAACGTCCTGACTTTC.

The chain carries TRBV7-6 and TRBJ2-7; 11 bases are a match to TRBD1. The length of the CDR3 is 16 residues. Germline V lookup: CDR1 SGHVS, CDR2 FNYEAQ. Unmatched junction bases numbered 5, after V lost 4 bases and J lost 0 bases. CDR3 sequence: CASSSGTGGGSYEQYF. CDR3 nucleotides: TGTGCCAGCAGCTCGGGGACAGGGGGAGGCTCCTACGAGCAGTACTTC.

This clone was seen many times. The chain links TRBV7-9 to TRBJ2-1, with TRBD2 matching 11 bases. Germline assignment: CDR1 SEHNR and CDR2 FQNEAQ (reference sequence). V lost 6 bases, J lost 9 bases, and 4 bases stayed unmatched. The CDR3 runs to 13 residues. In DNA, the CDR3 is TGTGCCAGCAGTAGCGGGAGGGCCTTTGAGCAGTTCTTC. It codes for CASSSGRAFEQFF. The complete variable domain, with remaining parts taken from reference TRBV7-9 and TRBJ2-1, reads DTGVSQNPRHKITKRGQNVTFRCDPISEHNRLYWYRQTLGQGPEFLTYFQNEAQLEKSRLLSDRFSAERPKGSFSTLEIQRTEQGDSAMYLCASSSGRAFEQFFGPGTRLTVL.

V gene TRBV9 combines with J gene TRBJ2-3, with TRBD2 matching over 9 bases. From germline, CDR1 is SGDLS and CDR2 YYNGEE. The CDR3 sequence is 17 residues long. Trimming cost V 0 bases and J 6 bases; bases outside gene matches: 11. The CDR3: CASSVVPLVAGGDTQYF. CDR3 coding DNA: TGTGCCAGCAGCGTAGTCCCCCTAGTTGCGGGAGGGGATACGCAGTATTTT.

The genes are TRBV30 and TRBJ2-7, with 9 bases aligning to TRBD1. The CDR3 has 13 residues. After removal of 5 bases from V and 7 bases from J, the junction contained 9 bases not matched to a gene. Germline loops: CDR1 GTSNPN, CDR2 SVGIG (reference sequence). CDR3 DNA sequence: TGTGCCTGGTCCGGGACAGGGATATGGGAGCAGTACTTC. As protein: CAWSGTGIWEQYF.

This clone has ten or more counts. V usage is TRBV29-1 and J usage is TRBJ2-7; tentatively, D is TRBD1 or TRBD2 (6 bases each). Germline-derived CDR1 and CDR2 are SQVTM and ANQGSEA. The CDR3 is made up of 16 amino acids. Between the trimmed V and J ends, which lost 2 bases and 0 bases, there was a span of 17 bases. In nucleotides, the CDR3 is TGCAGCGTTGAATCAGGGGAGGCGAGTAGCTCCTACGAGCAGTACTTC. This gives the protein CSVESGEASSSYEQYF.

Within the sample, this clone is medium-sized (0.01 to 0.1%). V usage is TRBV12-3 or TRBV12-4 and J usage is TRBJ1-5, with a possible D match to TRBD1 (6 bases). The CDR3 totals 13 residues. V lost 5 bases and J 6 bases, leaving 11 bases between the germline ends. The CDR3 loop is CASSVQGSQPQHF. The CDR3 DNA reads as TGTGCCAGCAGTGTACAGGGTTCTCAGCCCCAGCATTTT.

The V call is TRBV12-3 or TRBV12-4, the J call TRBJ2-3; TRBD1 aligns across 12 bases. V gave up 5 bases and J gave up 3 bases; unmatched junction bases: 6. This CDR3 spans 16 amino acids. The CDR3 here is CASSTGTGGITDTQYF. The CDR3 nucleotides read TGTGCCAGCAGTACGGGGACAGGGGGCATAACAGATACGCAGTATTTT.